The present TCR beta chain was sequenced within a study of a mutant IDH1 vaccine in newly diagnosed glioma. On the study more broadly: Therapy received beforehand was radiotherapy, temozolomide, or both, with most patients given both.

The germline V and J ends were trimmed by 0 bases and 4 bases, with 13 bases remaining between them. The CDR3 is 15 residues long. Germline lookup yields CDR1 SGHRS and CDR2 YFSETQ. With regard to this clone: What it binds is not known.

Indicated time point: week 23, last vaccination. A 20-mer mutant IDH1 peptide at 300 ug was injected subcutaneously with topical imiquimod. The method was immunoSEQ multiplex PCR; TCRdb's version includes in-frame clones alone and lacks a portion of them. This sample has around 56,000 clones, with about 81% found just once. The sequence came from a middle-aged woman with glioma. Some clones in this sample may be carry-over from other donors' samples. The genes are TRBV5-1 and TRBJ2-5; D may be TRBD1 or TRBD2 (5 bases each). Sequencing was performed on PBMCs, taken from a glioma patient whose treatment included an IDH1 peptide vaccine. CDR3 nucleotide sequence: TGCGCCAGCAGCTTGGGTGGGAGTGGGGCAGAGACCCAGTACTTC. Translation: CASSLGGSGAETQYF.